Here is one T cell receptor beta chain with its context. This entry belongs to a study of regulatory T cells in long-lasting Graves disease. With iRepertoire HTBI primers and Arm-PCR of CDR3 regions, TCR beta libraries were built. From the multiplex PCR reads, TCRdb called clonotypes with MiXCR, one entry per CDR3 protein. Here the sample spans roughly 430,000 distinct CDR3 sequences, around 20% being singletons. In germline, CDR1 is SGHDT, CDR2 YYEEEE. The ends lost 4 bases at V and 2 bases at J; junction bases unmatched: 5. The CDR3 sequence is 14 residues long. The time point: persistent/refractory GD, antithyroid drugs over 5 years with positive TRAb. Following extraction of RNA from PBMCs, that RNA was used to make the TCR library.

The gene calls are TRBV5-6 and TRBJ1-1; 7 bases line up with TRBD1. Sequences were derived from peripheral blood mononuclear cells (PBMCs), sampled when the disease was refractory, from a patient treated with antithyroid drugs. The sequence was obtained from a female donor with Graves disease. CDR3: CASSRDSRNTEAFF. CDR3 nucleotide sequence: TGTGCCAGCAGCAGGGACAGTCGTAACACTGAAGCTTTCTTT.